Listed below are T cell receptor beta chains from one sample, sequenced in a study of blood T cell repertoires in COVID-19. Here immunoSEQ multiplex PCR was the method, and the copy in TCRdb shows in-frame clones only, minus some. The data show around 30,000 clones, over 90% seen once. The specimen sequenced was peripheral blood. These receptors all stem from a male donor with active COVID-19. CDR3s include the opening cysteine and the closing phenylalanine or tryptophan. Each record gives: CDR3 protein, CDR3 DNA, J gene, D gene, V gene, CDR3 length. The D gene is left open where the match is weak.

CDR3: CASSHLAGQETQYF
DNA: TGTGCCAGCAGCCACCTAGCGGGCCAAGAGACCCAGTACTTC
J: TRBJ2-5
D: TRBD2
V: TRBV3-1/TRBV3-2
length: 14

CDR3: CASSSDSYGYTF
DNA: TGTGCCAGCAGTTCGGACAGCTATGGCTACACCTTC
J: TRBJ1-2
D: .
V: TRBV6-6
length: 12

CDR3: CASSWRGAYNEQFF
DNA: TGTGCCAGCTCGTGGCGGGGGGCCTACAATGAGCAGTTCTTC
J: TRBJ2-1
D: TRBD2
V: TRBV5-4
length: 14

CDR3: CALQGYTEAFF
DNA: TGTGCCCTACAGGGCTATACTGAAGCTTTCTTT
J: TRBJ1-1
D: .
V: TRBV30
length: 11

CDR3: CASSVSHGTAYGYTF
DNA: TGTGCCAGCAGCGTTTCCCACGGGACAGCCTATGGCTACACCTTC
J: TRBJ1-2
D: TRBD1
V: TRBV9
length: 15

CDR3: CASSAGTSGGAYEQYF
DNA: TGTGCCAGCAGTGCCGGGACTAGCGGGGGAGCCTACGAGCAGTACTTC
J: TRBJ2-7
D: TRBD2
V: TRBV6-2/TRBV6-3
length: 16

CDR3: CASSRGDRGYTF
DNA: TGTGCCAGCAGCAGGGGCGATCGGGGCTACACCTTC
J: TRBJ1-2
D: .
V: TRBV6-5
length: 12

CDR3: CASSRGRASSGTQYF
DNA: TGTGCCAGCAGCCGTGGGAGGGCCTCCAGCGGTACGCAGTATTTT
J: TRBJ2-3
D: TRBD2
V: TRBV3-1/TRBV3-2
length: 15

CDR3: CSASRYNEQFF
DNA: TGCAGTGCTTCTCGGTACAATGAGCAGTTCTTC
J: TRBJ2-1
D: .
V: TRBV20-1
length: 11

CDR3: CASRGGYEQYF
DNA: TGTGCCAGCAGGGGAGGGTACGAGCAGTACTTC
J: TRBJ2-7
D: TRBD2
V: TRBV3-1/TRBV3-2
length: 11

CDR3: CASSDFPGSTYEQYF
DNA: TGTGCCAGCAGTGATTTCCCGGGATCTACCTACGAGCAGTACTTC
J: TRBJ2-7
D: .
V: TRBV2
length: 15

CDR3: CAWSRTGDGYTF
DNA: TGTGCCTGGAGTCGAACAGGGGATGGCTACACCTTC
J: TRBJ1-2
D: TRBD1
V: TRBV30
length: 12

CDR3: CAKTGMNTEAFF
DNA: TGTGCCAAGACAGGGATGAACACTGAAGCTTTCTTT
J: TRBJ1-1
D: TRBD1
V: TRBV2
length: 12

CDR3: CASRRGQNYGYTF
DNA: TGTGCCAGCAGGAGAGGACAGAACTATGGCTACACCTTC
J: TRBJ1-2
D: .
V: TRBV6-6
length: 13

CDR3: CATKPGTDYGYTF
DNA: TGTGCCACAAAACCCGGGACAGACTATGGCTACACCTTC
J: TRBJ1-2
D: TRBD1
V: TRBV5-4
length: 13

CDR3: CASSFRTGSYEQYF
DNA: TGTGCCAGCAGCTTTCGTACAGGGTCCTACGAGCAGTACTTC
J: TRBJ2-7
D: .
V: TRBV5-6
length: 14

CDR3: CASSQAVTSGGKNIQYF
DNA: TGCGCCAGCAGCCAGGCGGTAACTAGCGGGGGTAAAAACATTCAGTACTTC
J: TRBJ2-4
D: TRBD2
V: TRBV4-1
length: 17

CDR3: CASQNSGTANTEAFF
DNA: TGTGCCAGCCAAAACTCCGGGACAGCTAACACTGAAGCTTTCTTT
J: TRBJ1-1
D: TRBD1
V: TRBV19
length: 15

CDR3: CASSQEYRTSGNTIYF
DNA: TGTGCCAGCAGCCAAGAATACAGGACCTCTGGAAACACCATATATTTT
J: TRBJ1-3
D: .
V: TRBV3-1/TRBV3-2
length: 16

CDR3: CASSQNPLGLSYEQYF
DNA: TGCGCCAGCAGTCAAAACCCGCTGGGACTCTCCTACGAGCAGTACTTC
J: TRBJ2-7
D: .
V: TRBV4-1
length: 16

CDR3: CASSLVVAAEAFF
DNA: TGCGCCAGCAGCTTGGTGGTAGCGGCGGAAGCTTTCTTT
J: TRBJ1-1
D: .
V: TRBV5-1
length: 13

CDR3: CASSPRTEQETQYF
DNA: TGTGCCAGCAGCCCCCGGACTGAGCAAGAGACCCAGTACTTC
J: TRBJ2-5
D: .
V: TRBV9
length: 14

CDR3: CASSDRTVETQYF
DNA: TGTGCCAGCAGTGACCGGACAGTGGAGACCCAGTACTTC
J: TRBJ2-5
D: .
V: TRBV2
length: 13

CDR3: CASSLPGNYGYTF
DNA: TGTGCCAGCAGCTTGCCAGGAAACTATGGCTACACCTTC
J: TRBJ1-2
D: .
V: TRBV5-6
length: 13

CDR3: CASSMDRAYEQYF
DNA: TGCGCCAGCAGCATGGACAGGGCCTACGAGCAGTACTTC
J: TRBJ2-7
D: TRBD1
V: TRBV5-1
length: 13

CDR3: CASSLTRGAWTDTQYF
DNA: TGTGCCAGCAGCTTAACTCGGGGGGCATGGACAGATACGCAGTATTTT
J: TRBJ2-3
D: .
V: TRBV7-8
length: 16

CDR3: CASSPNRATNEKLFF
DNA: TGTGCCAGCAGTCCAAACAGGGCAACTAATGAAAAACTGTTTTTT
J: TRBJ1-4
D: .
V: TRBV6-5
length: 15

CDR3: CAAGSPNLNTEAFF
DNA: TGTGCCGCGGGTAGTCCGAACTTGAACACTGAAGCTTTCTTT
J: TRBJ1-1
D: .
V: TRBV30
length: 14

CDR3: CASSIFGNTIYF
DNA: TGTGCCAGCAGCATTTTCGGAAACACCATATATTTT
J: TRBJ1-3
D: .
V: TRBV25-1
length: 12